The 32 T cell receptor beta chains reported below all come from one sample, sequenced in a study of shared clonotypes between healthy human individuals. Naive CD8 isolation took CD45RO-negative cells positively selected for CCR7 and excluded terminally differentiated effector memory CD45RA+ cells. The repertoire was sequenced with immunoSEQ multiplex PCR; TCRdb's copy has only in-frame clones and lacks some. The data show about 1.9 million clones, around 93% seen once. The sequencing input was naive CD8+ T cells from PBMCs. These receptors were collected from a man aged 18-30 years in good health. Some clones in this sample may be carry-over from other donors' samples.

The chain combines TRBV5-1 with TRBJ2-7; tentatively, D is TRBD1 or TRBD2 (5 bases each). Looked up from germline, CDR1 is SGHRS and CDR2 is YFSETQ. CDR3 size: 14 residues. The V gene lost 5 bases and the J gene lost 0 bases, with 12 bases spanning the gap. The CDR3 DNA reads as TGCGCCAGCAGGTTCGGGACGGGCTCCTACGAGCAGTACTTC. This gives the protein CASRFGTGSYEQYF.

This clone was seen only a few times. This sequence joins TRBV10-2 and TRBJ1-1; D ambiguous. Germline CDR1 is WSHSY and CDR2 is SAAADI. This CDR3 is 12 amino acids long. Trimming stripped 10 bases from V and 1 base from J, with 10 bases between. Here the CDR3 reads CATGLSNTEAFF. Here the CDR3 DNA reads TGCGCCACAGGACTGTCGAACACTGAAGCTTTCTTT.

The chain links TRBV28 to TRBJ1-1; maybe TRBD1 (5 bases). The germline V and J ends were trimmed by 5 bases and 1 base, with 17 bases remaining between them. The germline gives CDR1 MDHEN, CDR2 SYDVKM. The CDR3 consists of 16 residues. CDR3 coding DNA: TGTGCCAGCAGTCCGCGGCGGGGCGCGGGGAACACTGAAGCTTTCTTT. Translating gives CASSPRRGAGNTEAFF.

The V and J genes are TRBV27 and TRBJ2-7, with D possibly TRBD2 on 6 matching bases. Germline V lookup: CDR1 MNHEY, CDR2 SMNVEV (reference sequence). Trimming left V 7 bases short and J 0 bases short, with 13 bases between. There are 14 residues in the CDR3. The CDR3 DNA follows: TGTGCCAGCAATTCGGGGGATGCCTCCTACGAGCAGTACTTC. Translated, it gives CASNSGDASYEQYF.

The chain carries TRBV28 and TRBJ1-5; 8 bases map to TRBD1. CDR1 is MDHEN and CDR2 is SYDVKM in the germline V gene. Trimming at V came to 2 bases and at J to 10 bases, leaving 10 bases not matched to a gene. The length of the CDR3 is 15 residues. The CDR3 DNA follows: TGTGCCAGCAGTTTAACCAGGGGGCGCAGGGACCCCCAGCATTTT. Encoded protein: CASSLTRGRRDPQHF.

This sequence joins TRBV15 and TRBJ2-7, with TRBD2 matching 8 bases. J was trimmed by 3 bases and V by 6 bases; bases with no gene match: 4. The CDR3 is 13 amino acids. From germline, CDR1 is LNHNV and CDR2 YYDKDF (reference sequence). The CDR3 DNA reads as TGTGCCACCAGGGAAGCGGGGGACTACGAGCAGTACTTC. It specifies CATREAGDYEQYF.

The gene calls are TRBV2 and TRBJ2-1, with 8 bases lining up with TRBD2. The CDR3 length is 18 residues. The trim removed 2 bases at V and 3 bases at J, leaving 12 bases unmatched. Germline values: CDR1 SNHLY, CDR2 FYNNEI. Written as DNA, the CDR3 is TGTGCCAGCAGTGAATGGACGGTAGCGGGGAGAAACTACAATGAGCAGTTCTTC. This translates into CASSEWTVAGRNYNEQFF.

The chain has TRBV28 and TRBJ2-2, with 7 bases that match TRBD1. V lost 5 bases and J lost 6; bases outside the gene matches: 12. The CDR3 runs 16 residues. The germline CDR1 and CDR2 sequences are MDHEN and SYDVKM. In nucleotides, the CDR3 is TGTGCCAGCAGTCCAATACGTTCCGGGACAGCCGGGGAGCTGTTTTTT. Translating it yields CASSPIRSGTAGELFF.

This clone was seen a single time. V is TRBV11-2 and J is TRBJ2-7; tentatively, D is TRBD2 (5 bases). V was trimmed by 4 bases and J by 2 bases, leaving 12 bases between them. The germline CDR1 and CDR2 sequences are SGHAT and FQNNGV. The CDR3 runs to 14 residues. The CDR3 sequence: CASSYLPGAYEQYF. CDR3 in DNA: TGTGCCAGCAGCTACCTTCCCGGGGCCTACGAGCAGTACTTC.

The chain uses TRBV5-6 and TRBJ2-2; 8 nucleotides match TRBD2. J lost 3 bases, V lost 4 bases, and 8 bases had no gene match. The CDR3 covers 16 residues. Germline-derived CDR1 and CDR2 are SGHDT and YYEEEE. CDR3 bases: TGTGCCAGCAGCCCAACCCCTAGCGGGTACACCGGGGAGCTGTTTTTT. As protein: CASSPTPSGYTGELFF.

This clone has a single count. This chain joins TRBV5-4 and TRBJ2-1, with 13 bases lining up with TRBD2. From germline, CDR1 is SGHNT and CDR2 YYREEE (reference sequence). The CDR3 has 18 residues. With 1 base clipped from V and 3 bases from J, the junction kept 7 bases outside the gene matches. The CDR3 coding sequence is TGTGCCAGCAGCTTGATGGGACTAGCGGGACCTAACTACAATGAGCAGTTCTTC. This translates into CASSLMGLAGPNYNEQFF. Full variable domain (rest looked up from reference TRBV5-4 and TRBJ2-1): ETGVTQSPTHLIKTRGQQVTLRCSSQSGHNTVSWYQQALGQGPQFIFQYYREEENGRGNFPPRFSGLQFPNYSSELNVNALELDDSALYLCASSLMGLAGPNYNEQFFGPGTRLTVL.

A remark on this clone: At the DNA level, this CDR3 is encoded by other sequences in the same sample as well. This chain connects TRBV9 to TRBJ2-5; D call uncertain. In germline, CDR1 is SGDLS, CDR2 YYNGEE. This CDR3 spans 13 amino acids. V gave up 0 bases and J gave up 5 bases, with 8 bases separating them. The CDR3 DNA follows: TGTGCCAGCAGCGTAGTGTCTGGGGAGACCCAGTACTTC. It encodes CASSVVSGETQYF.

This chain links TRBV7-2 with TRBJ2-2; no clear D. The CDR3 totals 14 residues. V lost 5 bases to trimming and J lost 8 bases, with 15 bases between them. Germline V gene data show CDR1 as SGHTA and CDR2 as FQGNSA. The CDR3 sequence is CASSPDGAFGELFF. The CDR3 nucleotides read TGTGCCAGCAGCCCGGACGGAGCTTTTGGGGAGCTGTTTTTT.

The chain is built from TRBV10-2 and TRBJ1-1, with D unresolved. The CDR3 spans 11 residues. V lost 6 bases to trimming and J lost 5 bases, with 7 bases between them. Germline values: CDR1 WSHSY, CDR2 SAAADI. The CDR3 bases are TGCGCCAGCAGGAGAGGGACTGAAGCTTTCTTT. It yields the protein CASRRGTEAFF.

The J gene is TRBJ2-7, the V gene TRBV29-1; 12 bases line up with TRBD2. V lost 6 bases and J lost 3; bases outside the gene matches: 9. In germline, CDR1 is SQVTM, CDR2 ANQGSEA. This CDR3 comprises 15 residues. CDR3 in amino acids: CSVRGETSGGYEQYF. CDR3 DNA: TGCAGCGTCCGAGGGGAGACTAGCGGGGGCTACGAGCAGTACTTC.

The chain carries TRBV14 and TRBJ2-3; 11 positions match TRBD1. V gave up 1 base and J gave up 4 bases; unmatched junction bases: 4. The CDR3 is 16 amino acids. CDR1 and CDR2 (germline): SGHDN, FVKESK. Written as DNA, the CDR3 is TGTGCCAGCAGCCAAGCCCGGACAGGGGGCGCAGATACGCAGTATTTT. Translation: CASSQARTGGADTQYF. Using reference TRBV14 and TRBJ2-3 for the parts outside the CDR3, the full variable domain is EAGVTQFPSHSVIEKGQTVTLRCDPISGHDNLYWYRRVMGKEIKFLLHFVKESKQDESGMPNNRFLAERTGGTYSTLKVQPAELEDSGVYFCASSQARTGGADTQYFGPGTRLTVL.

The rearrangement joins TRBV30 to TRBJ2-3; 7 bases align to TRBD2. Germline V gene sequence: CDR1 GTSNPN, CDR2 SVGIG (reference sequence). The CDR3 is made up of 13 amino acids. Trimming took 2 bases from V and 2 from J; bases not matched to a gene: 1. CDR3 coding DNA: TGTGCCTGGAGTAGCGGGAACACAGATACGCAGTATTTT. It encodes CAWSSGNTDTQYF. The whole variable domain, remainder taken from reference TRBV30 and TRBJ2-3, is SQTIHQWPATLVQPVGSPLSLECTVEGTSNPNLYWYRQAAGRGLQLLFYSVGIGQISSEVPQNLSASRPQDRQFILSSKKLLLSDSGFYLCAWSSGNTDTQYFGPGTRLTVL.

J is TRBJ2-1 and V is TRBV28; 8 bases agree with TRBD1. CDR3 length equals 14 residues. Unmatched junction bases numbered 6, after V lost 5 bases and J lost 6 bases. The germline V gene has CDR1 MDHEN and CDR2 SYDVKM. The DNA of the CDR3 is TGTGCCAGCAGTCTTACACAGGGGGGCAATGAGCAGTTCTTC. Protein product: CASSLTQGGNEQFF.

The CDR3 sequence: CASSYSEGADEQYF. The CDR3 nucleotides are TGTGCCAGCAGTTACTCGGAGGGGGCGGACGAGCAGTACTTC. The chain joins TRBV6-5 to TRBJ2-7; possibly TRBD1 for D (7 bases). Trimming removed 0 bases at V and 5 bases at J, with 11 bases between. This CDR3 has 14 residues. The V gene's germline CDR1 is MNHEY and CDR2 SVGAGI.

The chain links TRBV4-3 to TRBJ2-2; 13 positions agree with TRBD2. This CDR3 comprises 15 residues. Germline loops: CDR1 LGHNA, CDR2 YSLEER. V lost 4 bases to trimming and J lost 5 bases; unmatched junction nucleotides: 1. The chain's CDR3 is CASSPTSGRTGELFF. The CDR3 nucleotides are TGCGCCAGCAGCCCGACTAGCGGGAGGACCGGGGAGCTGTTTTTT.

The rearrangement uses TRBV27 and TRBJ2-1, with D perhaps TRBD1 (7 bases). Germline V CDR1 and CDR2: MNHEY, SMNVEV (reference sequence). V lost 8 bases, J lost 4 bases, and 24 bases lay in between. CDR3 length equals 17 residues. CDR3 in amino acids: CASRTPAGGRQYNEQFF. The CDR3 nucleotides read TGTGCCAGCCGAACCCCCGCAGGGGGGCGCCAATACAATGAGCAGTTCTTC.

The chain carries TRBV7-2 and TRBJ1-6; possibly TRBD1 for D (5 bases). The CDR3 sequence is 19 residues long. In germline, CDR1 is SGHTA, CDR2 FQGNSA. Deletions cut 5 bases from V and 9 bases from J, with 29 bases between. The CDR3 coding sequence is TGTGCCAGCAGCACTAGAGACCGACCAGGGCTCTCGAGAGTTTCACCCCTCCACTTT. Protein product: CASSTRDRPGLSRVSPLHF.

In its sample, this clone was seen once. The chain has TRBV5-8 and TRBJ1-2, with D possibly TRBD1 on 5 matching bases. Between the trimmed V and J ends, which lost 4 bases and 1 base, there was a span of 8 bases. Looked up from germline, CDR1 is SGHTS and CDR2 is YDEGEE. This CDR3 region has 13 residues. This CDR3 reads CASSLDSNYGYTF. The CDR3 bases are TGTGCCAGCAGCCTAGACAGTAACTATGGCTACACCTTC.

V and J are TRBV9 and TRBJ2-2, with D tentatively TRBD1 or TRBD2 (5 bases each). With 3 bases removed from V and 0 bases from J, the gap between germline ends came to 6 bases. The germline V gene encodes CDR1 SGDLS and CDR2 YYNGEE. The CDR3 is 14 amino acids. CDR3 sequence reads: CASSEGPNTGELFF. In DNA form, the CDR3 reads TGTGCCAGCAGCGAGGGACCGAACACCGGGGAGCTGTTTTTT.

CDR3 coding DNA: TGTGCCAGCAGCGTAGGGGGGTCCGGAGGGGAAAAACTGTTTTTT. It is translated as CASSVGGSGGEKLFF. J is TRBJ1-4 and V is TRBV9; a weak D match, TRBD1 (5 bases). V lost 0 bases and J lost 8, with 14 bases in between. Germline V CDR1 and CDR2: SGDLS, YYNGEE. This CDR3 has 15 amino acids.

The rearrangement uses TRBV27 and TRBJ1-1, with D tentatively TRBD1 (6 bases). V lost 8 bases and J lost 3, with 16 bases in between. Germline V gives CDR1 MNHEY, CDR2 SMNVEV (reference sequence). This CDR3 region has 14 residues. CDR3 DNA: TGTGCCAGCCGACAGGTTCAAGGGTACACTGAAGCTTTCTTT. Translation gives CASRQVQGYTEAFF.

The chain recombines TRBV6-6 with TRBJ1-1; 9 nucleotides line up with TRBD1. Germline CDR1 is MNHNY and CDR2 is SVGAGI (reference sequence). CDR3 size: 16 residues. The V and J ends lost 4 bases and 1 base, in that order; junction bases with no gene match: 7. Written as DNA, the CDR3 is TGTGCCAGCAGTTGGGGACAGGGTGGCAGGAACACTGAAGCTTTCTTT. This sequence encodes CASSWGQGGRNTEAFF.

The chain combines TRBV19 with TRBJ1-1, with D maybe TRBD1 (5 bases). The CDR3 has 13 amino acids. The germline V gene has CDR1 LNHDA and CDR2 SQIVND (reference sequence). The germline V and J ends were trimmed by 5 bases and 4 bases, with 11 bases remaining between them. CDR3 DNA sequence: TGTGCCAGTAGTCCCCGGGACGGCACTGAAGCTTTCTTT. Protein: CASSPRDGTEAFF. Full variable domain (missing parts from reference TRBV19 and TRBJ1-1): DGGITQSPKYLFRKEGQNVTLSCEQNLNHDAMYWYRQDPGQGLRLIYYSQIVNDFQKGDIAEGYSVSREKKESFPLTVTSAQKNPTAFYLCASSPRDGTEAFFGQGTRLTVV.

This rearrangement joins TRBV27 to TRBJ2-5; D unclear. V lost 5 bases and J lost 4, with 11 bases in between. Germline CDR1 is MNHEY and CDR2 is SMNVEV (reference sequence). The CDR3 loop spans 13 amino acids. CDR3 DNA: TGTGCCAGCAGTCCCGAGTACGGAGAGACCCAGTACTTC. The encoded protein is CASSPEYGETQYF.

CDR3 nucleotides: TGTGCCAGCAGCTTATACGCGGGCAATGAGCAGTTCTTC. This encodes CASSLYAGNEQFF. V and J are TRBV7-6 and TRBJ2-1; weak D call: TRBD2 (5 bases). Germline CDR1 is SGHVS and CDR2 is FNYEAQ. The CDR3 is made up of 13 amino acids. V shed 2 bases and J shed 6 bases, with 8 bases lying between them. Variable domain in full (rest from reference TRBV7-6 and TRBJ2-1): GAGVSQSPRYKVTKRGQDVALRCDPISGHVSLYWYRQALGQGPEFLTYFNYEAQQDKSGLPNDRFSAERPEGSISTLTIQRTEQRDSAMYRCASSLYAGNEQFFGPGTRLTVL.

V usage is TRBV2 and J usage is TRBJ1-2; TRBD1 might be the D (5 bases). The CDR3 is 18 amino acids. V was clipped by 6 bases and J by 1 base, with 24 bases between them. From germline, CDR1 is SNHLY and CDR2 FYNNEI. The CDR3 DNA is TGTGCCAGCAGGGAATCCATGTTGGGCGAGGGACTTAACTATGGCTACACCTTC. Its translation: CASRESMLGEGLNYGYTF.

This clone showed up just once. The chain links TRBV5-1 to TRBJ2-2, with D perhaps TRBD2 (5 bases). V lost 8 bases, J lost 7 bases, and 15 bases lay in between. Germline V lookup: CDR1 SGHRS, CDR2 YFSETQ. This CDR3 region has 13 residues. CDR3 loop: CASQDSLGGELFF. DNA of the CDR3: TGCGCCAGTCAGGACTCATTGGGCGGGGAGCTGTTTTTT.